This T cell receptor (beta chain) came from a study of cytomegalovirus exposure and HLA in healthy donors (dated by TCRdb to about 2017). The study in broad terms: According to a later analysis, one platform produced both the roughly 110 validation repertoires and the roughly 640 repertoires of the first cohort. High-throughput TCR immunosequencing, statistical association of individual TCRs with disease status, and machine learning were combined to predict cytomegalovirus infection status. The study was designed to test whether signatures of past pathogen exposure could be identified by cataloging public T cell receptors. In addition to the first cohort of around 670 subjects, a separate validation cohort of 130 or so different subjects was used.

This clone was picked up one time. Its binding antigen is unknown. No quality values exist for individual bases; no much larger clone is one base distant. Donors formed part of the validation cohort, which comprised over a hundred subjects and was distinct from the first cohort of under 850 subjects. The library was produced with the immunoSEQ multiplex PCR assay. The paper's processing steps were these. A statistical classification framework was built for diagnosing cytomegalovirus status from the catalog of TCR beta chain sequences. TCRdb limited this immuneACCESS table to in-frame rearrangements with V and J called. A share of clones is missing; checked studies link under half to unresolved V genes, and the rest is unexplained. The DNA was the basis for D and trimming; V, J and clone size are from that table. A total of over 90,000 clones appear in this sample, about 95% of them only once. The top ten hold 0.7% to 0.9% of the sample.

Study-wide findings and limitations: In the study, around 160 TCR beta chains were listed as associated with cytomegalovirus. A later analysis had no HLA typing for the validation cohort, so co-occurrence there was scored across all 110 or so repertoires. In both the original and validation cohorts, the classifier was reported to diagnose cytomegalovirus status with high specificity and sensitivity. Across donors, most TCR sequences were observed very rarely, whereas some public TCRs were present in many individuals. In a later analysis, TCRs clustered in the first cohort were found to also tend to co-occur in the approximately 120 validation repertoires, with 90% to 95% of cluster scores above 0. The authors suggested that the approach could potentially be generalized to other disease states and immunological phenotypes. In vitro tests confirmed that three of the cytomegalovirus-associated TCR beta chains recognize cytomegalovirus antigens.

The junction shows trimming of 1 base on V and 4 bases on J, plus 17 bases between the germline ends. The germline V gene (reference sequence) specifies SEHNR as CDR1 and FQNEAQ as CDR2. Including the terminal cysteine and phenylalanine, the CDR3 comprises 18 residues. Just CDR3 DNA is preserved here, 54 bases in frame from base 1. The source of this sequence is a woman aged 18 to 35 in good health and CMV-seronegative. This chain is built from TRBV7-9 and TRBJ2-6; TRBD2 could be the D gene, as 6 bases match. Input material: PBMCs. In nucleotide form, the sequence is TGTGCCAGCAGCTTAGGGAGGGGTGGAGGGGCCGGGGCCAACGTCCTGACTTTC. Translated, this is CASSLGRGGGAGANVLTF.